These T cell receptor beta chains were read from a single sample in a study of blood T cells in healthy people across ages. One entry per CDR3 protein, called by TCRdb with MiXCR from the 5' RACE reads. The sample yields 920,000 or so distinct CDR3 sequences, around 45% seen once. Sample: blood. These receptors came from a woman aged 55-70 years in good health. CDR3s include the opening cysteine and the closing phenylalanine or tryptophan. The D gene is left open where the match is weak. Only part of the rows carry a size: once, few, many, or a class if the clone is expanded.

len,abundance,d_gene,v_gene,j_gene,CDR3nt,CDR3aa
16,-,-,TRBV4-2,TRBJ2-6,TGTGCCAGCAGCCAAGAAAGGGGCTCTGGGGCCAACGTCCTGACTTTC,CASSQERGSGANVLTF
13,-,-,TRBV9,TRBJ1-2,TGTGTCAGCACCCAGAGGGCTAACTATGGCTACACCTTC,CVSTQRANYGYTF
13,-,-,TRBV7-8,TRBJ2-5,TGTGCCAGCAGCTTAAGGCGACACGTAGGGCAGTACTTC,CASSLRRHVGQYF
13,few,-,TRBV2,TRBJ2-7,TGTGCCAGCAGCTGGGAGCTAACGTACGAGCAGTACTTC,CASSWELTYEQYF
13,-,-,TRBV12-3/TRBV12-4,TRBJ1-2,TGTGCCAGCAGCAAGGTAGCTAACTATGGCTACACCTTC,CASSKVANYGYTF
13,many,-,TRBV12-3/TRBV12-4,TRBJ2-5,TGTGCCAGCAGTCGAACTAGGCAAGAGACCCAGTACTTC,CASSRTRQETQYF
19,-,TRBD2,TRBV12-3/TRBV12-4,TRBJ2-3,TGTGCCAGCAGTTTAGAACCCCTCGGGACTAGCGGGATCGCAGATACGCAGTATTTT,CASSLEPLGTSGIADTQYF
15,-,-,TRBV6-5,TRBJ2-5,TGTGCCAGCAGTTACCAGTCAGGGTCCCTTGGGGAGCAGTACTTC,CASSYQSGSLGEQYF
17,-,-,TRBV6-6,TRBJ2-3,TGTGCCAGCACCACCATCCGAACGGGGACTAGCACAGATACGCAGTATTTT,CASTTIRTGTSTDTQYF
14,-,TRBD2,TRBV6-1,TRBJ2-5,TGTGCCAGCAGGGTAACTAGCGACCAAGAGACCCAGTACTTC,CASRVTSDQETQYF
14,-,-,TRBV6-5,TRBJ2-3,TGTGCCAGCAGCTACAGGGGACTCTCAGATACGCAGTATTTT,CASSYRGLSDTQYF
13,-,TRBD1,TRBV27,TRBJ2-1,TGTGCCAGCAGTTACAGGGGGATCAATGAGCAGTTCTTC,CASSYRGINEQFF
15,-,-,TRBV6-1,TRBJ1-4,TGTGCCAGCAGTGAAGCGGGATGGTTAGATGAAAAACTGTTTTTT,CASSEAGWLDEKLFF
17,-,-,TRBV6-1,TRBJ1-1,TGTGCCAGCAGTGAATCGCCCCGGGGTAGGGCCGGCACTGAAGCTTTCTTT,CASSESPRGRAGTEAFF